The table lists the clone carrying this TCR beta chain with a count of one. Its antigen is unidentified. The entry originates in a study of cytomegalovirus exposure and HLA in healthy donors. Repertoires were generated with immunoSEQ multiplex PCR, while TCRdb's copy carries only in-frame clones and drops some. The sample yields approximately 100,000 clones, about 83% seen once. General observations from the study: The dataset shows that most TCR sequences were rare, while some public TCRs occurred in many donors.

V was cut by 0 bases and J by 1 base, with 13 bases left in between. Germline loops: CDR1 ENHRY, CDR2 SYGVKD. The CDR3 is 17 residues long. The sample was PBMCs. The V and J genes are TRBV10-3 and TRBJ1-5, with D perhaps matching TRBD1 (5 bases). This clonotype was sampled from a woman aged 25 to 39 in good health and CMV-seronegative. CDR3: CAISESIGATSNQPQHF. In DNA, the CDR3 is TGTGCCATCAGTGAGTCGATAGGGGCTACGAGCAATCAGCCCCAGCATTTT.